Sequencing of this TCR beta chain was carried out in a study of T cells in Graves' hyperthyroidism and ophthalmopathy. The source material, RNA transcripts, was used to amplify TCR beta CDR3 regions. Primed by the HTBI set, a first-round RT-PCR was run on the TCR CDR3. TCRdb called the multiplex PCR reads again in MiXCR, with one record for every CDR3 protein. The sample holds hundreds of thousands of distinct CDR3 sequences; around 13% are singletons and the top ten take roughly 9.2%. Study results and limitations: Most thyroid clonotypes expanded above 0.001 were also detected in blood.

Remarks on this clonotype: What it recognizes is unknown. One junction end does not reproduce the germline sequence, and a read error may be involved.

This CDR3 has 14 amino acids. The germline V gene encodes CDR1 SGHRS and CDR2 YFSETQ. The study left out patients who had uncontrolled infection, other autoimmune disease, pregnancy or lactation. Clinical symptoms, serum thyroxine and TRAb, thyroid ultrasound and orbital computed tomography together formed the diagnostic basis. Isolation of PBMCs was performed on 8.5 to 10 ml fresh peripheral blood. Sequenced: blood. The origin of this receptor is a woman aged 18-29 years with Graves' hyperthyroidism. The chain couples TRBV5-1 to TRBJ2-7, with D perhaps TRBD1 (5 bases). The CDR3 spells CASSLGPQGYERYF. The CDR3 DNA reads TGCGCCAGCAGCTTGGGCCCCCAGGGCTACGAGCGGTACTTC.